This T cell receptor (beta chain) was captured in a study of high-grade serous ovarian cancer treatment subgroups. For the study at large: On average, approximately 15,000 reads and 7,000 to 8,500 unique TCR beta rearrangements were obtained per sample.

The table came from immunoSEQ multiplex PCR; TCRdb's copy has only in-frame clones and leaves some out. Of roughly 10,000 clones listed, around 68% were seen once; the top ten hold around 4%. As regards this clone: Its specificity is not known.

Germline V gene data show CDR1 as SGHTS and CDR2 as YDEGEE. The CDR3 covers 15 residues. V was shortened by 0 bases and J by 8 bases, with 18 bases between the two germline ends. Study-level findings and limits: Repertoire analysis covered CDR3 alone, not CDR1 or CDR2. Repertoire similarity ranged about 0.1 to 0.85 between tumors of one patient. Clonal relatedness tracked neoantigen level, and by trend copy number and mutation load.

Tumor samples were obtained before definitive surgery or chemotherapy. The source of this sequence is a human donor with high-grade serous ovarian cancer. The chain uses TRBV5-8 and TRBJ2-7; weak D call: TRBD1 (5 bases). The specimen sequenced was tumor tissue. In DNA, the CDR3 is TGTGCCAGCAGCTTGGGGGGCAGGACCCCGCCAAAGCAGTACTTC. Encoded protein: CASSLGGRTPPKQYF. The full variable domain, in which reference TRBV5-8 and TRBJ2-7 provide the parts outside the CDR3, is EAGVTQSPTHLIKTRGQQATLRCSPISGHTSVYWYQQALGLGLQFLLWYDEGEERNRGNFPPRFSGRQFPNYSSELNVNALELEDSALYLCASSLGGRTPPKQYFGPGTRLTVT.